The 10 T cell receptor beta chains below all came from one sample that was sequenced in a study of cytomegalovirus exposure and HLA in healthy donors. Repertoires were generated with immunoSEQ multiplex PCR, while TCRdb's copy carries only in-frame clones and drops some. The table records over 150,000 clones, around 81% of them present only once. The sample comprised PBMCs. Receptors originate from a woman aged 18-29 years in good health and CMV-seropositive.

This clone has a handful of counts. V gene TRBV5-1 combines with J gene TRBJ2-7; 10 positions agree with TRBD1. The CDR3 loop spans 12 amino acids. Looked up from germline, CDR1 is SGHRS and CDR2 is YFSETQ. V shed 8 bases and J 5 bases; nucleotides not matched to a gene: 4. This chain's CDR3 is CARPDRGDEQYF. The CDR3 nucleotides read TGCGCCAGGCCGGACAGGGGGGACGAGCAGTACTTC.

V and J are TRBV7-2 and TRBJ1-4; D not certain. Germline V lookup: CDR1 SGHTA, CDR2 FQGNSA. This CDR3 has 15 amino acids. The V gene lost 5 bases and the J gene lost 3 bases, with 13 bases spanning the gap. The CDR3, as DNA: TGTGCCAGCAGCCGTAGTTACAGTCCTAATGAAAAACTGTTTTTT. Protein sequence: CASSRSYSPNEKLFF.

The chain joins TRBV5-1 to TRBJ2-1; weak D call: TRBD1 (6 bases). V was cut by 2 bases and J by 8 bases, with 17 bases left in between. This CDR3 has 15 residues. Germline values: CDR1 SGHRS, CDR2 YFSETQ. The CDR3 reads CASSFPGQQSDEQFF. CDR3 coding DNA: TGCGCCAGCAGCTTCCCGGGACAACAATCGGATGAGCAGTTCTTC.

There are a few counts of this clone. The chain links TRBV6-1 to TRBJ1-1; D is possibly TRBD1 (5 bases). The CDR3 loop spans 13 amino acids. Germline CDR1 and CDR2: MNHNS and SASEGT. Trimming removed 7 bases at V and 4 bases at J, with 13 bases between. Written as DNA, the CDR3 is TGTGCCAGCACCAGGGTCGTTGGCACTGAAGCTTTCTTT. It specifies CASTRVVGTEAFF.

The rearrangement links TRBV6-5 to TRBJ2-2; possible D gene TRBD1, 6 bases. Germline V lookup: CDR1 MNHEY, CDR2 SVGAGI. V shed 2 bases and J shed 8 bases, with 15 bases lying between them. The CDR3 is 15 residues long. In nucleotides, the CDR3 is TGTGCCAGCAGTTACGGGGGCTGGGGAGCGGGGGAGCTGTTTTTT. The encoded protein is CASSYGGWGAGELFF.

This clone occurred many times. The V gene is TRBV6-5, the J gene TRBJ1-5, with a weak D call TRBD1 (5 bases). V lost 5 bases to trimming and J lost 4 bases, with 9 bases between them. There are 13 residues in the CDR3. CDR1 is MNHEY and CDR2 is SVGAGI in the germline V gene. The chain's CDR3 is CASSQQENQPQHF. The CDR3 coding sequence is TGTGCCAGCAGTCAACAGGAGAATCAGCCCCAGCATTTT.

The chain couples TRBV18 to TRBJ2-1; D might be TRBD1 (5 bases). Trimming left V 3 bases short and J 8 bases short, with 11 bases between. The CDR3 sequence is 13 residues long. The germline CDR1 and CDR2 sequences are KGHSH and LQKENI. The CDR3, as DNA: TGTGCCAGCTCACCCCCAGGGATCTATGAGCAGTTCTTC. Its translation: CASSPPGIYEQFF.

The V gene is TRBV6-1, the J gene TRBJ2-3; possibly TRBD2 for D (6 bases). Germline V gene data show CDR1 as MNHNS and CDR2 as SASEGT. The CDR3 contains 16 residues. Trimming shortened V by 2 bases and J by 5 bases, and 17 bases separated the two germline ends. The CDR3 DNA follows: TGTGCCAGCAGTGAAATATGGGGGGACCCGGGAGATACGCAGTATTTT. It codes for CASSEIWGDPGDTQYF.

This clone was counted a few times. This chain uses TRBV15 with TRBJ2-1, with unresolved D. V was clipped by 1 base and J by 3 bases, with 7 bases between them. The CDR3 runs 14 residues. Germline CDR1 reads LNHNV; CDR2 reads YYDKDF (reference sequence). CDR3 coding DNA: TGTGCCACCAGCAGAGTCCAGGTCTACAATGAGCAGTTCTTC. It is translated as CATSRVQVYNEQFF.

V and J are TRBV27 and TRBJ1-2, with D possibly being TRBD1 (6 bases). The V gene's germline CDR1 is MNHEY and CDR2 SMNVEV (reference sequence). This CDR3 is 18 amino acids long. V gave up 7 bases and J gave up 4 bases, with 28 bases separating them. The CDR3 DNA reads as TGTGCCAGCACACAATCGGGGCGACAGGTTGGCCGCGGCTATGGCTACACCTTC. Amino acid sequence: CASTQSGRQVGRGYGYTF.